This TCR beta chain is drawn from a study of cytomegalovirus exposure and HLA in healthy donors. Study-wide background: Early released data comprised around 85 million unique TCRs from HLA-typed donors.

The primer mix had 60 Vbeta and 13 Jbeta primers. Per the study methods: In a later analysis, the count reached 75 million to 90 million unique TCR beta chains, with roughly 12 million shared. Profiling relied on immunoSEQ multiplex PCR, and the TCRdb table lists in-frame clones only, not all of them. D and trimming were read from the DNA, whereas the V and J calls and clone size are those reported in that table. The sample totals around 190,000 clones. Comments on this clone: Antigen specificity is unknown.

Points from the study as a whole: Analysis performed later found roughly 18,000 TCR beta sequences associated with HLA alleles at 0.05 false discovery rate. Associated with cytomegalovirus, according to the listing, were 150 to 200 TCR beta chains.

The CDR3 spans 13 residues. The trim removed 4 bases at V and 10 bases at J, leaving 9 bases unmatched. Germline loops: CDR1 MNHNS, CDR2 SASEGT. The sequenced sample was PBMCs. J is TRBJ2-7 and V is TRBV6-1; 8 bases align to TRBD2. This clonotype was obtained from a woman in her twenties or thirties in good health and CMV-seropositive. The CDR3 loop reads CASSGREGTIQYF. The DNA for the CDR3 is TGTGCCAGCAGTGGACGGGAGGGTACGATCCAGTACTTC.